This T cell receptor (beta chain) was documented in a study of blood T cell repertoires in COVID-19. This CDR3 is 15 amino acids long. CDR1 is MDHEN and CDR2 is SYDVKM in the germline V gene. V was trimmed by 3 bases and J by 4 bases, leaving 12 bases between them. Clones were sequenced by immunoSEQ multiplex PCR, and TCRdb holds only the in-frame ones, with some missing. The table has 250,000 to 300,000 clones, around 83% seen once. The sample was peripheral blood. The chain recombines TRBV28 with TRBJ2-2, with a weak D call TRBD2 (6 bases). The sequence came from a man at least 80 years old with acute or convalescent COVID-19. CDR3 nucleotide sequence: TGTGCCAGCAGTTTCCAGCGGGCATCCACCGGGGAGCTGTTTTTT. Protein product: CASSFQRASTGELFF.